These T cell receptor beta chains were read from a single sample in a study of regulatory T cells in long-lasting Graves disease. TCRdb reprocessed the multiplex PCR reads via MiXCR and lists one record per CDR3 protein. The profile shows 500,000 to 800,000 distinct CDR3 sequences, approximately 29% of them singletons. The material sequenced was peripheral blood mononuclear cells (PBMCs), taken when the disease was refractory, from a patient treated with antithyroid drugs. These receptors originate from a female donor with Graves disease. Both conserved end residues are part of each CDR3. The D gene is left open where the match is weak. Size is omitted from some rows. Given values are once, few, many or a class for expanded clones.

J	length	V	size	D	CDR3	DNA
TRBJ1-5	16	TRBV19	-	-	CASSISGVFGNQPQHF	TGTGCCAGTAGTATATCCGGAGTTTTCGGCAATCAGCCCCAGCATTTT
TRBJ2-1	15	TRBV24-1	-	TRBD2	CATSDLIGTNNEQFF	TGTGCCACCAGTGATTTGATCGGGACTAACAATGAGCAGTTCTTC
TRBJ1-1	13	TRBV6-1	many	-	CASSGPADTEAFF	TGTGCCAGCAGTGGTCCGGCGGACACTGAAGCTTTCTTT
TRBJ1-1	14	TRBV5-1	-	-	CASSFGAGRSEAFF	TGCGCCAGCAGCTTTGGGGCAGGGCGGTCTGAAGCTTTCTTT
TRBJ1-5	15	TRBV30	few	TRBD1	CAWSAQGGGNQPQHF	TGTGCCTGGAGTGCCCAGGGGGGGGGCAATCAGCCCCAGCATTTT
TRBJ2-7	13	TRBV11-2	many	-	CASRFNGAYEQYF	TGTGCCAGCAGGTTCAATGGGGCCTACGAGCAGTACTTC
TRBJ1-1	13	TRBV20-1	-	-	CSARVPVGTEAFF	TGCAGTGCTAGAGTGCCAGTTGGCACTGAAGCTTTCTTT
TRBJ1-1	13	TRBV28	few	-	CASSYTGQSEAFF	TGTGCCAGCAGTTACACTGGACAGAGTGAAGCTTTCTTT
TRBJ2-7	16	TRBV6-1	-	TRBD1	CASRLHPGQGDYEQYF	TGTGCCAGCAGACTGCATCCGGGACAGGGGGACTACGAGCAGTACTTC
TRBJ2-5	13	TRBV20-1	many	-	CSATRVGQETQYF	TGCAGCGCCACGAGGGTAGGCCAAGAGACCCAGTACTTC
TRBJ2-7	15	TRBV14	-	TRBD2	CASSPRLAVSYEQYF	TGTGCCAGCAGCCCCCGACTAGCGGTATCCTACGAGCAGTACTTC
TRBJ1-3	13	TRBV12-3/TRBV12-4	-	-	CANRRGIGNTIYF	TGTGCCAACAGAAGGGGAATTGGAAACACCATATATTTT
TRBJ2-5	12	TRBV11-1	once	-	CASSSFLETQYF	TGTGCCAGCAGCTCCTTTTTGGAGACCCAGTACTTC
TRBJ2-1	14	TRBV6-5	-	-	CASSYSGRGNEQFF	TGTGCCAGCAGTTACTCAGGCAGGGGCAATGAGCAGTTCTTC
TRBJ2-7	12	TRBV6-5	-	-	CASSFTRVEQYF	TGTGCCAGCAGTTTCACCAGGGTCGAGCAGTACTTC
TRBJ2-2	15	TRBV20-1	many	-	CSARDSSVGLGELFF	TGCAGTGCTAGAGATTCAAGCGTAGGGCTCGGGGAGCTGTTTTTT
TRBJ2-7	13	TRBV7-9	few	-	CASRRESGYEQYF	TGTGCCAGCAGAAGGGAGTCGGGGTACGAGCAGTACTTC
TRBJ2-2	12	TRBV24-1	-	-	CATSPPSGELFF	TGTGCCACCAGCCCACCGTCGGGGGAGCTGTTTTTT
TRBJ2-7	15	TRBV9	-	TRBD2	CASSPRLGLVGEQYF	TGTGCCAGCAGCCCTCGGCTGGGACTAGTAGGCGAGCAGTACTTC
TRBJ2-7	13	TRBV19	-	TRBD1	CASSYYRGSEQYF	TGTGCCAGTAGCTACTACAGGGGCTCCGAGCAGTACTTC
TRBJ2-7	15	TRBV7-9	-	-	CASSHAGSSNHEQYF	TGTGCCAGCAGCCATGCCGGGTCCAGCAACCACGAGCAGTACTTC
TRBJ1-5	14	TRBV6-1	few	TRBD1	CASTGTGYNQPQHF	TGTGCCAGCACCGGGACAGGGTACAATCAGCCCCAGCATTTT
TRBJ1-1	14	TRBV29-1	many	TRBD1	CSVPSGTVNTEAFF	TGCAGCGTCCCATCCGGGACAGTTAACACTGAAGCTTTCTTT
TRBJ1-5	15	TRBV11-2	many	-	CASSSRAAADQPQHF	TGTGCCAGCAGCTCGCGGGCGGCAGCAGATCAGCCCCAGCATTTT
TRBJ1-6	16	TRBV28	few	-	CASSYSTRAGNSPLHF	TGTGCCAGCAGTTACTCTACCCGGGCGGGTAATTCACCCCTCCACTTT
TRBJ2-4	17	TRBV11-2	-	-	CASSLDPGRATKNIQYF	TGTGCCAGCAGCTTAGATCCGGGAAGGGCAACCAAAAACATTCAGTACTTC
TRBJ2-7	14	TRBV27	-	TRBD2	CASSLSGRGLARDF	TGTGCCAGCAGTTTAAGCGGGAGAGGATTAGCCCGAGACTTC
TRBJ2-7	14	TRBV10-3	few	TRBD1	CAIREQGTVDEQYF	TGTGCCATCAGGGAACAGGGGACGGTGGACGAGCAGTACTTC
TRBJ1-1	14	TRBV4-2	-	-	CASSPTSGNTEAFF	TGTGCCAGCAGCCCCACCTCCGGGAACACTGAAGCTTTCTTT
TRBJ1-2	12	TRBV28	many	-	CASLGVNYGYTF	TGTGCCAGCTTGGGAGTTAACTATGGCTACACCTTC
TRBJ1-1	13	TRBV30	few	-	CAWSITKNTEAFF	TGTGCCTGGAGCATAACAAAGAACACTGAAGCTTTCTTT
TRBJ2-7	13	TRBV5-1	few	-	CASSRGTVFEQYF	TGCGCCAGCAGCCGGGGGACGGTATTCGAGCAGTACTTC
TRBJ2-7	15	TRBV19	many	TRBD2	CASSIAAGEVYEQYF	TGTGCCAGTAGTATAGCGGCGGGAGAGGTTTACGAGCAGTACTTC
TRBJ2-2	17	TRBV6-1	-	TRBD2	CASSSTGTSVSTGELFF	TGTGCCAGCAGCTCAACCGGGACTAGCGTCAGCACCGGGGAGCTGTTTTTT
TRBJ1-2	14	TRBV12-3/TRBV12-4	few	TRBD1	CASSPEQGRGGYTF	TGTGCCAGCAGCCCCGAACAGGGGAGAGGTGGCTACACCTTC
TRBJ1-2	12	TRBV2	few	-	CASTGENYGYTF	TGTGCCAGCACAGGGGAGAACTATGGCTACACCTTC
TRBJ1-6	15	TRBV6-2/TRBV6-3	-	-	CASSPRGSYNSPLHF	TGTGCCAGCAGTCCCAGGGGCTCCTATAATTCACCCCTCCACTTT
TRBJ1-2	11	TRBV29-1	once	-	CSAVSGLGYTF	TGCAGCGCGGTATCAGGGTTGGGCTACACCTTC
TRBJ2-7	13	TRBV20-1	-	-	CSAVDGTNYEQYF	TGCAGTGCTGTAGACGGGACGAACTACGAGCAGTACTTC